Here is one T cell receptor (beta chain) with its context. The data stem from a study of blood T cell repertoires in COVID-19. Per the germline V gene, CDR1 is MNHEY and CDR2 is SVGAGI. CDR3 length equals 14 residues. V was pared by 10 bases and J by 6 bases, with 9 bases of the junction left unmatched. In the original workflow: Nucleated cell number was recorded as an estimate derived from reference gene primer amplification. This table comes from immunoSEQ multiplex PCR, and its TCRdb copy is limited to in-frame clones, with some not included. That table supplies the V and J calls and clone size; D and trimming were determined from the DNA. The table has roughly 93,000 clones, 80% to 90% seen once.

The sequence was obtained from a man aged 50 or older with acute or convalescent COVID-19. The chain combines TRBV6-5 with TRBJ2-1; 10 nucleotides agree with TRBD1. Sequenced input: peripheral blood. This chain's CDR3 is CATLRDRGSNEQFF. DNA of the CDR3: TGTGCCACCCTCCGGGACAGGGGATCCAATGAGCAGTTCTTC.